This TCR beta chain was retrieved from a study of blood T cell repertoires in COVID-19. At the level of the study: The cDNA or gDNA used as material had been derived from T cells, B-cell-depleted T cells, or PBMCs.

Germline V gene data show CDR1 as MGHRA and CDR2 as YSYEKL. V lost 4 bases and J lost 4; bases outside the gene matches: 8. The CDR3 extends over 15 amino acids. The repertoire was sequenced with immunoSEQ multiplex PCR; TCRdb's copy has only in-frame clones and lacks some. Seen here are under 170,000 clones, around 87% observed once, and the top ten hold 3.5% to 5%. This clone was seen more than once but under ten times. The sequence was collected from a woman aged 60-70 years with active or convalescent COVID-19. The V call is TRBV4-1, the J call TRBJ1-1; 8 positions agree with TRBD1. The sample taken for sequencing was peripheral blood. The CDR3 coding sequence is TGCGCCAGCAGCCGCGCAGGAACAGGGGGCACTGAAGCTTTCTTT. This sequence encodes CASSRAGTGGTEAFF.